The T cell receptor beta chain under discussion was sequenced for a study of blood T cells in healthy people across ages. Primers used in a second PCR of about 6 to 11 cycles were a sample-barcoded 5' primer and a J-beta primer mix. TCRdb called the 5' RACE reads again in MiXCR, with one record for every CDR3 protein. Here the sample spans some 1,500,000 distinct CDR3 sequences, 35% to 45% being singletons. Study results and limitations: Across the age range, TCR beta diversity per million T cells fell in a roughly linear way.

Germline CDR1 and CDR2: DFQATT and SNEGSKA (reference sequence). CDR3 size: 12 residues. Trimming cost V 6 bases and J 3 bases, with 12 bases left between them. As to this clonotype: Antigen specificity is unknown.

Material: blood. This chain uses TRBV20-1 with TRBJ2-7; D gene ambiguous. The receptor comes from a woman aged 18-30 years in good health. The CDR3 region is CSATVGFYEQYF. The CDR3 nucleotides read TGCAGTGCAACGGTGGGTTTCTACGAGCAGTACTTC.